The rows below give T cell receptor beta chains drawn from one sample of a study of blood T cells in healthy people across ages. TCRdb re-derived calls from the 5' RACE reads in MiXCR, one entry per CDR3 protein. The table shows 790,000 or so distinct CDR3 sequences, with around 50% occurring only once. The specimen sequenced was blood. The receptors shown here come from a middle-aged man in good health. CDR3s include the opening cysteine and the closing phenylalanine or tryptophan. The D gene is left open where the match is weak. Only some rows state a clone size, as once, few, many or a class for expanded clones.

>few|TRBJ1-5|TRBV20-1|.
CSASAGARQPQHF
TGCAGTGCTAGCGCGGGGGCTAGACAGCCCCAGCATTTT
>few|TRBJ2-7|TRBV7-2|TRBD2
CASSLGSAGVVSYEQYF
TGTGCCAGCAGCTTAGGGTCCGCGGGGGTGGTCTCCTACGAGCAGTACTTC
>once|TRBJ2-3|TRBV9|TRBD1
CASGLEAGGSTDTQYF
TGTGCCAGCGGACTGGAGGCAGGGGGCTCCACAGATACGCAGTATTTT
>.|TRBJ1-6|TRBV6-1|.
CASSESRRNNSPLHF
TGTGCCAGCAGTGAATCTCGAAGGAATAATTCACCCCTCCACTTT
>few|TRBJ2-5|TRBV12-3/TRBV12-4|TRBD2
CASSLVMLAGGQETQYF
TGTGCCAGCAGTTTAGTTATGCTAGCGGGGGGCCAAGAGACCCAGTACTTC
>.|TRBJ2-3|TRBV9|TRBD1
CASSVAGQGVNTDTQYF
TGTGCCAGCAGCGTTGCGGGACAGGGGGTGAACACAGATACGCAGTATTTT
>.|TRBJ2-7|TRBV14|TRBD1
CASSQDLTGVVQYF
TGTGCCAGCAGCCAAGACCTTACAGGGGTGGTACAGTACTTC
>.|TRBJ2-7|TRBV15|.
CATSGLGRGTLYEQYF
TGTGCCACCAGCGGGCTTGGGAGGGGGACGCTCTACGAGCAGTACTTC
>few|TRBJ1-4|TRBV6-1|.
CASSPYTWGDRNDNEKLFF
TGTGCCAGCAGCCCCTATACTTGGGGAGACAGGAACGACAACGAAAAACTGTTTTTT
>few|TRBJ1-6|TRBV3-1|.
CASRPGNSPLHF
TGTGCCAGCAGACCAGGGAATTCACCCCTCCACTTT
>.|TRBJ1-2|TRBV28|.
CASSGIRYGYTF
TGTGCCAGCAGTGGGATTCGCTATGGCTACACCTTC
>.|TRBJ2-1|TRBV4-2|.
CASSQDRGTREQFF
TGTGCCAGCAGCCAAGATAGGGGAACACGCGAGCAGTTCTTC
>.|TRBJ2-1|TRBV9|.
CASSATGNEQFF
TGTGCCAGCAGCGCGACAGGAAATGAGCAGTTCTTC
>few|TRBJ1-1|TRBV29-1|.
CSVWGGGSMNTEAFF
TGCAGCGTTTGGGGGGGGGGCAGCATGAACACTGAAGCTTTCTTT
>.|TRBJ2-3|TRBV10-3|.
CAIGRVTDTQYF
TGTGCCATCGGTAGGGTCACAGATACGCAGTATTTT
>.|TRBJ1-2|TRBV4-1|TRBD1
CASSQGPGTGAFNYGYTF
TGCGCCAGCAGCCAAGGTCCCGGGACAGGGGCCTTTAACTATGGCTACACCTTC
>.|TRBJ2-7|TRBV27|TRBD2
CASKKIGTSNYEQYF
TGTGCCAGCAAAAAGATCGGGACTAGCAACTACGAGCAGTACTTC
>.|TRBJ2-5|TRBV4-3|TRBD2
CASSQRGSPMRYF
TGCGCCAGCAGCCAACGCGGGAGTCCTATGCGGTACTTC
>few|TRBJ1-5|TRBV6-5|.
CASSSTGYSNQPQHF
TGTGCCAGCAGTTCCACAGGGTATAGCAATCAGCCCCAGCATTTT
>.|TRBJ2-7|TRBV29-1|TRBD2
CSVGDGTSPSYEQYF
TGCAGCGTTGGCGACGGGACTAGCCCTTCCTACGAGCAGTACTTC
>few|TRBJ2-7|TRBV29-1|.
CSVEDQGSYEQYF
TGCAGCGTTGAAGATCAGGGATCCTACGAGCAGTACTTC
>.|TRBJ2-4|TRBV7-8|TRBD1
CASSATGVVGIQYF
TGTGCCAGCAGCGCAACAGGGGTAGTAGGCATTCAGTACTTC
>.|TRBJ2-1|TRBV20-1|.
CSARDPLGESYNEQFF
TGCAGTGCTAGAGATCCCCTGGGAGAATCCTACAATGAGCAGTTCTTC
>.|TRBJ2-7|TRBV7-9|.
CASSLSTRTDYEQYF
TGTGCCAGCAGCTTAAGCACAAGGACGGACTACGAGCAGTACTTC
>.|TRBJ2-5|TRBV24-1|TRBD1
CATSTGGLETQYF
TGTGCCACCAGTACAGGGGGCCTGGAGACCCAGTACTTC
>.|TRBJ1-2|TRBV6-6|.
CASSSEGANYGYTF
TGTGCCAGCAGTTCGGAAGGAGCTAACTATGGCTACACCTTC
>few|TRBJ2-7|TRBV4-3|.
CASSHLQGAAAYEQYF
TGCGCCAGCAGCCACCTCCAAGGGGCAGCGGCCTACGAGCAGTACTTC
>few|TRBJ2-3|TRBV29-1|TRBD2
CSVVGLALGDTQYF
TGCAGCGTTGTGGGACTAGCGCTGGGTGATACGCAGTATTTT
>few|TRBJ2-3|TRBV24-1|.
CATSDLPGLDTQYF
TGTGCCACCAGTGATTTGCCAGGGTTGGATACGCAGTATTTT
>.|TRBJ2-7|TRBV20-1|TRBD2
CSAKSGRFLDEQYF
TGCAGTGCTAAAAGCGGGAGGTTCCTCGACGAGCAGTACTTC
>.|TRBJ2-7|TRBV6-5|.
CASTRDHEQYF
TGTGCCAGCACAAGGGACCACGAGCAGTACTTC
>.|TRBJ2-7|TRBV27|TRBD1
CASSLNRDRTYEQYF
TGTGCCAGCAGTTTAAACCGGGACAGGACCTACGAGCAGTACTTC
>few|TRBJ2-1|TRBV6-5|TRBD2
CASTSGRAQGKNEQFF
TGTGCCAGTACTAGCGGGAGGGCCCAGGGTAAGAATGAGCAGTTCTTC
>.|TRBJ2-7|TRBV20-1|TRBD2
CSAPRPGGSSYEQYF
TGCAGTGCCCCCCGGCCAGGCGGGAGCTCCTACGAGCAGTACTTC
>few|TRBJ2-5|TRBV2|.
CASSIPQGVQETQYF
TGTGCCAGCAGCATCCCGCAGGGCGTCCAAGAGACCCAGTACTTC
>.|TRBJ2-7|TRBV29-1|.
CSVERGNGYEQYF
TGCAGCGTTGAAAGGGGTAACGGGTACGAGCAGTACTTC
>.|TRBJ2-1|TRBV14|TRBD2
CASSKAGGPVVEQFF
TGTGCCAGCAGTAAAGCGGGAGGGCCAGTCGTAGAGCAGTTCTTC
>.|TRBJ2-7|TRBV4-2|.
CASSQVIRVSSYNEQYF
TGTGCCAGCAGCCAAGTTATTAGGGTTAGCTCCTACAATGAGCAGTACTTC
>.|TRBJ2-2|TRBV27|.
CASSLSKVYQGNTGELFF
TGTGCCAGCAGTTTATCGAAAGTTTATCAGGGGAACACCGGGGAGCTGTTTTTT
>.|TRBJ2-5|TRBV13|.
CASSLVGQKETQYF
TGTGCCAGCAGCTTAGTTGGGCAGAAAGAGACCCAGTACTTC
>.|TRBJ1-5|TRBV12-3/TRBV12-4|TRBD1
CASSLGTGGYQPQHF
TGTGCCAGCAGTTTAGGGACAGGGGGATATCAGCCCCAGCATTTT
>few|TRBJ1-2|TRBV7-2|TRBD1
CASSLWGQGNYGYTF
TGTGCCAGCAGCTTATGGGGACAGGGGAACTATGGCTACACCTTC
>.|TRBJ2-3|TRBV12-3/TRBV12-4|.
CASRERLDAQYF
TGTGCCAGCAGAGAAAGACTGGATGCGCAGTATTTT
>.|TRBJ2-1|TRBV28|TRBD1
CASSLLGQGKGRESYNEQFF
TGTGCCAGCAGTTTATTGGGACAGGGCAAGGGAAGAGAATCCTACAATGAGCAGTTCTTC
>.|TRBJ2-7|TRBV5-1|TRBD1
CASSFGTGSPYEQYF
TGCGCCAGCAGCTTCGGGACAGGGTCTCCCTACGAGCAGTACTTC
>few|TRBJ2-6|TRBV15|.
CATGVGSGANVLTF
TGTGCCACCGGGGTTGGCTCTGGGGCCAACGTCCTGACTTTC
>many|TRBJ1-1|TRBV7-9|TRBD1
CASSSRQGVNTEAFF
TGTGCCAGCAGCTCCCGACAGGGGGTGAACACTGAAGCTTTCTTT
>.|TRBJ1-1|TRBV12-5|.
CASGSGREAFF
TGTGCTAGTGGTTCAGGAAGGGAAGCTTTCTTT
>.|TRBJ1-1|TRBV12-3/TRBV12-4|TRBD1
CASSFRDRNTEAFF
TGTGCCAGCAGTTTTCGGGACAGGAACACTGAAGCTTTCTTT
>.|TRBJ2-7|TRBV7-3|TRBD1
CASSPSGQFEQYF
TGTGCCAGCAGCCCGTCGGGACAGTTCGAGCAGTACTTC
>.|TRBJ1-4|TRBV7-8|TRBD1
CASSAWDRDEKLFF
TGTGCCAGCAGCGCATGGGACAGGGATGAAAAACTGTTTTTT
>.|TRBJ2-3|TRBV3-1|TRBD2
CASSTDNAGGPTDTQYF
TGTGCCAGCAGCACGGATAATGCGGGAGGACCCACAGATACGCAGTATTTT
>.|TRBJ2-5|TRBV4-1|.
CASSQVDIEGNEQYF
TGCGCCAGCAGCCAAGTTGACATCGAAGGGAATGAGCAGTACTTC
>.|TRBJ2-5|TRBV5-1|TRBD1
CASAGTGGEETQYF
TGCGCCAGCGCCGGGACAGGGGGCGAAGAGACCCAGTACTTC